These 7 T cell receptor beta chains came from one sample sequenced in a study of vaccination effects on CD4 cells after COVID-19. These TCRs' antigens remain unknown. TCRdb's table, derived via immunoSEQ multiplex PCR, lists solely in-frame clones and lacks some. The table records about 61,000 clones, roughly 76% of them present only once. Antigen-specific CD4+ T cells were expanded (with viral peptide pools) by the ViraFEST assay ahead of sequencing. Culturing for 9 to 10 days preceded CD4+ T cell isolation. This specimen consisted of CD4+ T cells from PBMCs cultured with HCoV-229E spike peptides, obtained before COVID-19 vaccination. The receptors originated from a human donor who received a COVID-19 vaccine.

This sequence joins TRBV7-6 and TRBJ1-3; no clear D. The ends were cut back, 1 base at V and 0 bases at J, with 7 bases in the middle. The CDR3 is made up of 15 amino acids. Germline CDR1 reads SGHVS; CDR2 reads FNYEAQ. The CDR3: CASSLGASSGNTIYF. The CDR3, as DNA: TGTGCCAGCAGCTTAGGGGCCAGCTCTGGAAACACCATATATTTT.

The chain is built from TRBV3-1 (or the pseudogene TRBV3-2) and TRBJ2-1, with 9 nucleotides matching TRBD1. This CDR3 has 16 amino acids. The trim removed 1 base at V and 4 bases at J, leaving 5 bases unmatched. Germline V lookup: CDR1 LGHDT, CDR2 YNNKEL (reference sequence). This chain's CDR3 is CASSQGGTGWYNEQFF. CDR3 nucleotides: TGTGCCAGCAGCCAAGGAGGGACAGGGTGGTACAATGAGCAGTTCTTC.

The genes are TRBV30 and TRBJ2-1; 9 bases match TRBD2. The CDR3 covers 15 residues. Trimming took 3 bases from V and 4 from J; bases not matched to a gene: 7. Per germline, CDR1 GTSNPN and CDR2 SVGIG (reference sequence). The CDR3 loop reads CAWRVSGGPYNEQFF. The CDR3 bases are TGTGCCTGGAGGGTAAGCGGGGGGCCGTACAATGAGCAGTTCTTC.

In its sample, this clone was seen a few times. The chain links TRBV5-1 to TRBJ2-3; 7 nucleotides agree with TRBD1. The V gene end was trimmed by 0 bases and the J gene end by 2 bases; junction bases not matched to a gene: 3. Germline assignment: CDR1 SGHRS and CDR2 YFSETQ. The CDR3 has 15 residues. CDR3 in DNA: TGCGCCAGCAGCTTGGTCGACAGGGACACAGATACGCAGTATTTT. Amino acids: CASSLVDRDTDTQYF.

The chain employs TRBV10-3 and TRBJ1-5; D call uncertain. The CDR3 covers 13 residues. Germline V gene lookup returns CDR1 ENHRY and CDR2 SYGVKD. The V end was cut by 3 bases, the J end by 2 bases, with 5 bases between. The DNA of the CDR3 is TGTGCCATCAGTGAATGGGGCAATCAGCCCCAGCATTTT. Protein sequence: CAISEWGNQPQHF.

This clone has a handful of counts. The V call is TRBV5-1, the J call TRBJ1-5; no clear D gene. The CDR3 has 14 amino acids. The V end lost 0 bases, the J end lost 1 base, and 5 bases lay between the germline ends. Germline V CDR1 and CDR2: SGHRS, YFSETQ. As DNA, the CDR3 is TGCGCCAGCAGCTTGGCGGGGAGCAATCAGCCCCAGCATTTT. Residues: CASSLAGSNQPQHF.

J is TRBJ2-3 and V is TRBV11-3, with D possibly TRBD1 on 6 matching bases. Germline CDR1 SGHNT, CDR2 YENEEA. The CDR3 extends over 17 amino acids. Trimming took off 2 bases at V and 3 bases at J, with 18 bases between the two ends. The CDR3 sequence: CASSLPRELGGTDTQYF. The CDR3 DNA reads as TGTGCCAGCAGCTTACCCCGGGAACTAGGGGGTACAGATACGCAGTATTTT.